The present T cell receptor beta chain was sequenced within a study of CD8+CD57+ T cells in acquired aplastic anemia. About the research overall: 3.2 ug was the average amount of DNA from sorted CD4+ and CD8+ cells. About 10 million reads, on average, were obtained for CD4+ cells from healthy donors.

Germline CDR1 SGHRS, CDR2 YFSETQ. Deletions cut 0 bases from V and 1 base from J, with 7 bases between. The CDR3 is 14 residues long. Broader study findings: It was found that some 30 CD8+ CDR3 sequences were shared between patients and controls.

About this clonotype: The antigen remains undetermined.

Both TCR beta VDJ combination and CDR3 sequence profiling were carried out. Genomic DNA was the template for this profiling. TCRdb called the reads again in MiXCR, with one record for every CDR3 protein. The repertoire holds 130,000 or so distinct CDR3 sequences, 41% seen once, with 6.5% to 10% in the top ten. The sequence was collected from a human donor in good health, serving as a control. What was sequenced was sorted CD4+, CD8+, or CD8+CD57+ T cells (not recorded which) from PBMCs. This chain links TRBV5-1 with TRBJ1-1; D ambiguous. CDR3 amino acids: CASSLGLPNTEAFF. CDR3 DNA: TGCGCCAGCAGCTTGGGTCTACCGAACACTGAAGCTTTCTTT.